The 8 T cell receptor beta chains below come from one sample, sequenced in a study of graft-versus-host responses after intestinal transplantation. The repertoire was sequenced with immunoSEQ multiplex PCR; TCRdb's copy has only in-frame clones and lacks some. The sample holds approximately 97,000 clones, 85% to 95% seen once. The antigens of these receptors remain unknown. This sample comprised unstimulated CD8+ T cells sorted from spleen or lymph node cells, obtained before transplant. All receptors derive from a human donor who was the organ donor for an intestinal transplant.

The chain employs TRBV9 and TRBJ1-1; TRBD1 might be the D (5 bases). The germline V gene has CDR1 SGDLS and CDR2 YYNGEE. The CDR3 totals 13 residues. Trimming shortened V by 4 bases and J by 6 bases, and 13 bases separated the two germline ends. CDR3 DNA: TGTGCCAGCAGCCCGACAGATACGGCTGAAGCTTTCTTT. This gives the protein CASSPTDTAEAFF.

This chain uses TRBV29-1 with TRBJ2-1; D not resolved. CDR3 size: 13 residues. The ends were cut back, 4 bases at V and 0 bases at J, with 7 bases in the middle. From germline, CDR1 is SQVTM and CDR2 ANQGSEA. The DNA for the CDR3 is TGCAGCGTTGTCCCCCTCTCCTACAATGAGCAGTTCTTC. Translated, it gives CSVVPLSYNEQFF.

The CDR3 region has the DNA TGTGCCAGCAGCTTAGGTGCGGGGACCGGGGAGCTGTTTTTT. Translating gives CASSLGAGTGELFF. The rearrangement uses TRBV7-2 and TRBJ2-2; TRBD2 is a possible D gene (6 bases). Trimming stripped 1 base from V and 5 bases from J, with 8 bases between. This CDR3 spans 14 amino acids. Looked up from germline, CDR1 is SGHTA and CDR2 is FQGNSA.

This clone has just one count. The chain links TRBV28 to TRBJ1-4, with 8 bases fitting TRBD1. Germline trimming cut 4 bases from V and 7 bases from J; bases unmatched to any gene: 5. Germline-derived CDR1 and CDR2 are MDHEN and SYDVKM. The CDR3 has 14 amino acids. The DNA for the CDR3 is TGTGCCAGCAGTTCGACAGGGGTGGGTGAAAAACTGTTTTTT. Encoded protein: CASSSTGVGEKLFF.

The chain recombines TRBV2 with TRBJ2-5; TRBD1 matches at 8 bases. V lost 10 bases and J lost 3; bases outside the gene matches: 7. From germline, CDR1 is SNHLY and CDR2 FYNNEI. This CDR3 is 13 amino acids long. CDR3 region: CAKLAGQEETQYF. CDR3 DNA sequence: TGTGCCAAACTCGCGGGACAGGAAGAGACCCAGTACTTC.

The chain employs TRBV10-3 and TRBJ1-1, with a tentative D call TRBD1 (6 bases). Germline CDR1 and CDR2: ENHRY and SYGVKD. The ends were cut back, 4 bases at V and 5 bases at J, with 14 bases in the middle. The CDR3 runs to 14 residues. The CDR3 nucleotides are TGTGCCATCAGTGTCGGGGGGCGGGGGACTGAAGCTTTCTTT. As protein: CAISVGGRGTEAFF.

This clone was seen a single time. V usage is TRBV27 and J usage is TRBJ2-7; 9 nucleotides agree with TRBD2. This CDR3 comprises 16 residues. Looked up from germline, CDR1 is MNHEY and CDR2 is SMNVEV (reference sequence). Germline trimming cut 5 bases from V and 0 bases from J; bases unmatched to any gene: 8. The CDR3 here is CASSLSLAGSSYEQYF. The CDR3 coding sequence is TGTGCCAGCAGTCTAAGCCTAGCGGGAAGCTCCTACGAGCAGTACTTC.

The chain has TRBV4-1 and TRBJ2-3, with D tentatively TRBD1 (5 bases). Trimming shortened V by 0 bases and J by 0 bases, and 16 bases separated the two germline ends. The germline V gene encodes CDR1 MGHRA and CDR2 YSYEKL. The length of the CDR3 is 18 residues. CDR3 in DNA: TGCGCCAGCAGCCAAGATAGAGACGGCAGGGCGAGCACAGATACGCAGTATTTT. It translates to CASSQDRDGRASTDTQYF.